A single sample gave rise to the 9 T cell receptor beta chains below, sequenced in a study of CD8+ T cells in alopecia areata. Treatment: oral pan-JAK inhibitor, 5-10 mg twice daily. cDNA prepared by RNA extraction and subsequent reverse transcription served as the template for sequencing. The repertoire was sequenced with immunoSEQ multiplex PCR; TCRdb's copy has only in-frame clones and lacks some. The sample holds 150,000 to 250,000 clones; 50% to 60% are singletons and the top ten take less than 4%. The source was CD4+ T cells sorted from blood, collected at week 4, from a patient treated with tofacitinib. These receptors were obtained from a human donor with alopecia areata.

As to this clone: A read error may account for a junction end that differs from germline. V and J are TRBV2 and TRBJ2-7; 8 bases agree with TRBD1. The CDR3 sequence is 11 residues long. CDR1 is SNHLY, CDR2 FYNNEI, per germline. The CDR3 region is CASSEGWTGSF. The CDR3, as DNA: TGTGCCAGCAGTGAAGGATGGACAGGGAGTTTC.

This chain's CDR3 is CASLGRHQPQHF. The CDR3 bases are TGTGCCAGTCTTGGAAGGCATCAGCCCCAGCATTTT. This chain uses TRBV28 with TRBJ1-5, with D hard to call. The CDR3 has 12 amino acids. Germline V gene data show CDR1 as MDHEN and CDR2 as SYDVKM. With 9 bases removed from V and 5 bases from J, the gap between germline ends came to 11 bases.

In this sample, this clone turned up a few times. This chain connects TRBV7-8 to TRBJ1-2; 8 bases map to TRBD1. The germline CDR1 and CDR2 sequences are SGHVS and FQNEAQ. This CDR3 has 12 amino acids. With 5 bases clipped from V and 8 bases from J, the junction kept 4 bases outside the gene matches. The CDR3, as DNA: TGTGCCAGCAGCCTCCACAGGGGGGGCTACACCTTC. Residues: CASSLHRGGYTF.

J is TRBJ1-2 and V is TRBV2, with unresolved D. In germline, CDR1 is SNHLY, CDR2 FYNNEI. Trimming removed 6 bases at V and 1 base at J, with 15 bases between. CDR3 size: 15 residues. Here the CDR3 DNA reads TGTGCCAGCAGCCAAACGGACTCATATAACTATGGCTACACCTTC. It specifies CASSQTDSYNYGYTF.

This chain uses TRBV7-2 with TRBJ2-5, with D possibly TRBD2 on 5 matching bases. This CDR3 spans 15 amino acids. Deletions cut 4 bases from V and 5 bases from J, with 17 bases between. Germline CDR1 SGHTA, CDR2 FQGNSA. The CDR3 loop reads CASSSLHSRAETQYF. CDR3 DNA: TGTGCCAGCAGCTCCTTACACTCGCGGGCGGAGACCCAGTACTTC. Full variable domain (missing parts from reference TRBV7-2 and TRBJ2-5): GAGVSQSPSNKVTEKGKDVELRCDPISGHTALYWYRQSLGQGLEFLIYFQGNSAPDKSGLPSDRFSAERTGGSVSTLTIQRTQQEDSAVYLCASSSLHSRAETQYFGPGTRLLVL.

This rearrangement joins TRBV6-5 to TRBJ1-6; TRBD1 agrees at 12 bases. Per germline, CDR1 MNHEY and CDR2 SVGAGI. V lost 5 bases to trimming and J lost 7 bases; unmatched junction nucleotides: 0. The CDR3 covers 14 residues. CDR3 in amino acids: CASSGTGGNSPLHF. CDR3 DNA sequence: TGTGCCAGCAGTGGGACAGGGGGCAATTCACCCCTCCACTTT.

This clone was found a few times. This chain links TRBV7-2 with TRBJ1-2; the D is unclear. Germline V gene lookup returns CDR1 SGHTA and CDR2 FQGNSA. The CDR3 is 16 residues long. V was cut by 1 base and J by 0 bases, with 12 bases left in between. Here the CDR3 DNA reads TGTGCCAGCAGCTTAGGCGCGTCAGTCGCTAACTATGGCTACACCTTC. This codes for CASSLGASVANYGYTF.

The chain recombines TRBV28 with TRBJ2-7; 11 nucleotides align to TRBD2. Germline-derived CDR1 and CDR2 are MDHEN and SYDVKM. With 3 bases clipped from V and 6 bases from J, the junction kept 4 bases outside the gene matches. This CDR3 contains 14 residues. The CDR3 nucleotides are TGTGCCAGCAGTTTGACTAGCGGGGCTGCCGAGCAGTACTTC. Its protein is CASSLTSGAAEQYF.

This chain joins TRBV7-9 and TRBJ2-7; D is perhaps TRBD1 (5 bases). The CDR3 is made up of 13 amino acids. V gave up 5 bases and J gave up 2 bases, with 10 bases separating them. Germline CDR1 SEHNR, CDR2 FQNEAQ (reference sequence). The CDR3, as DNA: TGTGCCAGCAGCGTACTGACAGCCTACGAGCAGTACTTC. This codes for CASSVLTAYEQYF.